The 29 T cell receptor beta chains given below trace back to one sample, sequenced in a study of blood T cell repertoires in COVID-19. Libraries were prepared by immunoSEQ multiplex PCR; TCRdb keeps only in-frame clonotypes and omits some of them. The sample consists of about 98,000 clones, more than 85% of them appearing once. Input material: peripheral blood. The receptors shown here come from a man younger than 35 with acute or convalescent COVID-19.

In nucleotides, the CDR3 is TGTGCCAGCAGCCCGTATCACACAGTGAATGGCTACACCTTC. This gives the protein CASSPYHTVNGYTF. The rearrangement links TRBV5-6 to TRBJ1-2, with D unresolved. The germline gives CDR1 SGHDT, CDR2 YYEEEE. Trimming took 4 bases from V and 6 from J, leaving 16 bases between them. The CDR3 runs 14 residues.

CDR3 sequence: CASSPGGGEAFF. The DNA of the CDR3 is TGTGCCAGCAGTCCGGGGGGCGGTGAAGCTTTCTTT. The gene calls are TRBV6-2 or TRBV6-3 and TRBJ1-1, with D possibly matching TRBD1 (6 bases). Trimming left V 5 bases short and J 7 bases short, with 11 bases between. The CDR3 is made up of 12 amino acids. Looked up from germline, CDR1 is MNHEY and CDR2 is SVGEGT.

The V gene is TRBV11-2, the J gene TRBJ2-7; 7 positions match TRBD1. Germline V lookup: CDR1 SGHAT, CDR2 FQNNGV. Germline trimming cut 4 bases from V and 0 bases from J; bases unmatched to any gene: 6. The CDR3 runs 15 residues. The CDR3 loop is CASSSIQGTSYEQYF. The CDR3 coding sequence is TGTGCCAGCAGCTCCATACAGGGGACCTCCTACGAGCAGTACTTC.

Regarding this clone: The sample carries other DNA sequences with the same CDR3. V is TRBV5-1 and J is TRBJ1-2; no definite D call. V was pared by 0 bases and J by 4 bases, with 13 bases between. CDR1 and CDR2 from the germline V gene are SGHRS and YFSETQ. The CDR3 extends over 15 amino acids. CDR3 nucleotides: TGCGCCAGCAGCTTGGTTTTCGACACATTCTATGGCTACACCTTC. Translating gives CASSLVFDTFYGYTF.

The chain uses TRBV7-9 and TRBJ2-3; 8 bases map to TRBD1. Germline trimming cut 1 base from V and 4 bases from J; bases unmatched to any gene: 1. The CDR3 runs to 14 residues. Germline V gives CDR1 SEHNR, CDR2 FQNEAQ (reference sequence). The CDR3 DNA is TGTGCCAGCAGCTTAGTACAGGGGGCAGATACGCAGTATTTT. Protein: CASSLVQGADTQYF. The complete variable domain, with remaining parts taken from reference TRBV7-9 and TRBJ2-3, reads DTGVSQNPRHKITKRGQNVTFRCDPISEHNRLYWYRQTLGQGPEFLTYFQNEAQLEKSRLLSDRFSAERPKGSFSTLEIQRTEQGDSAMYLCASSLVQGADTQYFGPGTRLTVL.

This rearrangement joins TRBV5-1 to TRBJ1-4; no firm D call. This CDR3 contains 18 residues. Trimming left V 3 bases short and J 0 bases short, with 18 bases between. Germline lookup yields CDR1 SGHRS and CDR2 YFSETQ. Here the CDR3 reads CASSYSSIPLSTNEKLFF. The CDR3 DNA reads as TGCGCCAGCAGCTACTCCTCAATCCCCCTATCAACTAATGAAAAACTGTTTTTT.

The CDR3 DNA sequence: TGTGCCAGCAGCTTCCCCAATTCTCAGGGTGGCTACACCTTC. It codes for CASSFPNSQGGYTF. This sequence joins TRBV7-9 and TRBJ1-2; TRBD1 is a possible D gene (5 bases). CDR1 is SEHNR and CDR2 is FQNEAQ in the germline V gene (reference sequence). The ends were cut back, 3 bases at V and 7 bases at J, with 15 bases in the middle. The CDR3 runs 14 residues.

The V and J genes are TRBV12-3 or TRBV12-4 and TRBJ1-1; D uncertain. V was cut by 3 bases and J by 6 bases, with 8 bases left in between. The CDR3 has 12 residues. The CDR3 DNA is TGTGCCAGCAGTTTTTTACGAGCTGAAGCTTTCTTT. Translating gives CASSFLRAEAFF.

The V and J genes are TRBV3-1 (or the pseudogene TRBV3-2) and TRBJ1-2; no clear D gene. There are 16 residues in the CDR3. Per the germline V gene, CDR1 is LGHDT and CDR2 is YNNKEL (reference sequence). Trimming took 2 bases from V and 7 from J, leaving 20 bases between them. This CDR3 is CASSQTVFAERSGYTF. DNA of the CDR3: TGTGCCAGCAGCCAAACGGTCTTTGCCGAAAGGAGTGGCTACACCTTC.

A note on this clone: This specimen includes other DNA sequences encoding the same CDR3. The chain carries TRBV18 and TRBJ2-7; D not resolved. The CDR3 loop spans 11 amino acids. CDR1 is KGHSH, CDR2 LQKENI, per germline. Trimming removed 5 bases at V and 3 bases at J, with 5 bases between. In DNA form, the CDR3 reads TGTGCCAGCTCATCCAGCTACGAGCAGTACTTC. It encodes CASSSSYEQYF.

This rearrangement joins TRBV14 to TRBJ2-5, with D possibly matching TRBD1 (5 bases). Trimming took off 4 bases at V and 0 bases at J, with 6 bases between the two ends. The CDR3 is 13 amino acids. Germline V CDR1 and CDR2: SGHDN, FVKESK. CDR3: CASSPGYQETQYF. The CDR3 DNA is TGTGCCAGCAGCCCAGGGTACCAAGAGACCCAGTACTTC. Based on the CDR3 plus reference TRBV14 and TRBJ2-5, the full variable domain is EAGVTQFPSHSVIEKGQTVTLRCDPISGHDNLYWYRRVMGKEIKFLLHFVKESKQDESGMPNNRFLAERTGGTYSTLKVQPAELEDSGVYFCASSPGYQETQYFGPGTRLLVL.

The DNA of the CDR3 is TGTGCCTGGGGAATGCAGGCTTTGGAAGGCTACACCTTC. Protein: CAWGMQALEGYTF. The V and J genes are TRBV30 and TRBJ1-2; D is unclear. The CDR3 consists of 13 residues. With 5 bases removed from V and 8 bases from J, the gap between germline ends came to 18 bases. Germline values: CDR1 GTSNPN, CDR2 SVGIG (reference sequence).

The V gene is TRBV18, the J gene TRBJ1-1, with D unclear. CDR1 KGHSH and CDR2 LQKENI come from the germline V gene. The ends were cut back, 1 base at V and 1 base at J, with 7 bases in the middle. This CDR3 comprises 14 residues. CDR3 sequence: CASSPQTGNTEAFF. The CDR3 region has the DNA TGTGCCAGCTCACCACAAACGGGGAACACTGAAGCTTTCTTT.

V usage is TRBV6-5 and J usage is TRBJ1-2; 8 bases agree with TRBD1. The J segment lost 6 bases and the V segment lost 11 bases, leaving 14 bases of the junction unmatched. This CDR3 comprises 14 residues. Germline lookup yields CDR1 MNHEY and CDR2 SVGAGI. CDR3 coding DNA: TGTGCCGGGAGACAGGGGCCTAACCTGAATGGCTACACCTTC. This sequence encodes CAGRQGPNLNGYTF.

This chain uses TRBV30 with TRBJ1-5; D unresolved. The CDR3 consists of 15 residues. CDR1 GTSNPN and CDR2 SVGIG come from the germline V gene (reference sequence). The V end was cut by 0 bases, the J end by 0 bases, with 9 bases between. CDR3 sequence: CAWSVRSNSNQPQHF. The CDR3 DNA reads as TGTGCCTGGAGTGTACGGTCTAATAGCAATCAGCCCCAGCATTTT. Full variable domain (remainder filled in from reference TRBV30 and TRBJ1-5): SQTIHQWPATLVQPVGSPLSLECTVEGTSNPNLYWYRQAAGRGLQLLFYSVGIGQISSEVPQNLSASRPQDRQFILSSKKLLLSDSGFYLCAWSVRSNSNQPQHFGDGTRLSIL.

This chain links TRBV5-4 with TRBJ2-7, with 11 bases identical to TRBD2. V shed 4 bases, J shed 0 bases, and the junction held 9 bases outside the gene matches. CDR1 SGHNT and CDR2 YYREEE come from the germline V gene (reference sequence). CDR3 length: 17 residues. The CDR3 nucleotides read TGTGCCAGCAGCGGTACTAGCGGGAGCTGCCCCTCCTACGAGCAGTACTTC. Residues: CASSGTSGSCPSYEQYF.

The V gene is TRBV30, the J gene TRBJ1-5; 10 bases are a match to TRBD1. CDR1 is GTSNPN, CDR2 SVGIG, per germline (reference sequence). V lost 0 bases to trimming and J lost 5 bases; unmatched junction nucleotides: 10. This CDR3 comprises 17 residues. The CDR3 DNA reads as TGTGCCTGGAGTGTCAAGCGGGGGACAGGGGTAGATCAGCCCCAGCATTTT. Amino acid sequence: CAWSVKRGTGVDQPQHF.

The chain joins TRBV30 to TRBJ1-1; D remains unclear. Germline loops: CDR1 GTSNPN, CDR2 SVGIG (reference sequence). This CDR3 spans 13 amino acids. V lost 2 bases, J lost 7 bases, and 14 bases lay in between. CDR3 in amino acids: CAWSIMAQNEAFF. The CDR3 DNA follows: TGTGCCTGGAGTATTATGGCACAGAATGAAGCTTTCTTT.

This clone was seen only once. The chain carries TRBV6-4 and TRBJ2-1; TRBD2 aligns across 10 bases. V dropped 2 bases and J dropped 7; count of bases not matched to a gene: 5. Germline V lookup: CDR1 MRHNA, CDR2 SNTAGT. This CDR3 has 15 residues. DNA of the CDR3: TGTGCCAGCAGTGACAGAGCGGGAGGGCGAAATGAGCAGTTCTTC. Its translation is CASSDRAGGRNEQFF.

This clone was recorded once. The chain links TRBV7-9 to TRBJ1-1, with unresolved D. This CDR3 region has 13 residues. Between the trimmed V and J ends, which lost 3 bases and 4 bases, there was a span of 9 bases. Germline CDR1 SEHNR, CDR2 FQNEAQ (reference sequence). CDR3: CASSFAVSTEAFF. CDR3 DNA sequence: TGTGCCAGCAGCTTTGCGGTGAGCACTGAAGCTTTCTTT.

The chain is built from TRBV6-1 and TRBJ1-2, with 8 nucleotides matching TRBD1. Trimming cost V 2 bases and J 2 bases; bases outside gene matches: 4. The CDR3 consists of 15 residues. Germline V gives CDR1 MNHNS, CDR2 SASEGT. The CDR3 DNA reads TGTGCCAGCAGTGAACGGACAGGGATGAACTATGGCTACACCTTC. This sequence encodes CASSERTGMNYGYTF.

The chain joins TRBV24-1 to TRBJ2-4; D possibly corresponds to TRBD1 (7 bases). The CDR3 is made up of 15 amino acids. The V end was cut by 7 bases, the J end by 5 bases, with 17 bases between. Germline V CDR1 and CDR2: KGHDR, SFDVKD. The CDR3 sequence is CATSKGGSGENIQYF. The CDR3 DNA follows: TGTGCCACCAGCAAAGGGGGCTCGGGGGAAAACATTCAGTACTTC.

CDR3 residues: CASSFRDLNEKLFF. In DNA form, the CDR3 reads TGTGCCAGCAGCTTCCGGGACTTAAATGAAAAACTGTTTTTT. J is TRBJ1-4 and V is TRBV3-1 (or the pseudogene TRBV3-2); maybe TRBD1 (5 bases). The CDR3 sequence is 14 residues long. Germline-derived CDR1 and CDR2 are LGHDT and YNNKEL (reference sequence). The V end lost 5 bases, the J end lost 5 bases, and 12 bases lay between the germline ends.

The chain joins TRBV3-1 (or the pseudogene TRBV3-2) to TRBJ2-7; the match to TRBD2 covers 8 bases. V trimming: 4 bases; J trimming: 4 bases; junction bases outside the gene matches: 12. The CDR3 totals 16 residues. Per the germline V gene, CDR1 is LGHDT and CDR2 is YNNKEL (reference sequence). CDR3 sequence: CASSLKTAGGVYEQYF. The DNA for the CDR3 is TGTGCCAGCAGCCTGAAGACTGCGGGAGGAGTTTACGAGCAGTACTTC.

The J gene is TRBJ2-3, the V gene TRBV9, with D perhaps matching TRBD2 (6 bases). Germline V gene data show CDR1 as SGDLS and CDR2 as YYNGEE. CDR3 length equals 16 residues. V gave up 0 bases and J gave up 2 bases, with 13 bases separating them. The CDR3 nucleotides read TGTGCCAGCAGCGTAGGTGCGGGACCGTCCACAGATACGCAGTATTTT. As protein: CASSVGAGPSTDTQYF.

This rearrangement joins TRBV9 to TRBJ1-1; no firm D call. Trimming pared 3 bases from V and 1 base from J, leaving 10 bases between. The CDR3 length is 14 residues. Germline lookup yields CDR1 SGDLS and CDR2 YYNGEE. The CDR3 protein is CASSEASGNTEAFF. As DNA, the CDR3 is TGTGCCAGCAGCGAAGCCTCAGGGAACACTGAAGCTTTCTTT.

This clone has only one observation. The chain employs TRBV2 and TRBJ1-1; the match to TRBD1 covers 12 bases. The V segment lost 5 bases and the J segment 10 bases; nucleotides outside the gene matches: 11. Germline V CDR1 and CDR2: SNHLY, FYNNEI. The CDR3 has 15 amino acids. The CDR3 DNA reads TGTGCCAGCAGTCTTAAGGGACAGGGGGCGTTAATAGCTTTCTTT. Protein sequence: CASSLKGQGALIAFF.

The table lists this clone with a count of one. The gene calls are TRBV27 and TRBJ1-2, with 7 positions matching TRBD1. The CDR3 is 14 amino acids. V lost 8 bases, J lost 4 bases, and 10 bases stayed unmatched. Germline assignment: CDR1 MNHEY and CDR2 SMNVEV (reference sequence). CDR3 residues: CASAAGGPSYGYTF. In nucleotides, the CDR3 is TGTGCCAGCGCCGCAGGGGGACCTTCCTATGGCTACACCTTC.

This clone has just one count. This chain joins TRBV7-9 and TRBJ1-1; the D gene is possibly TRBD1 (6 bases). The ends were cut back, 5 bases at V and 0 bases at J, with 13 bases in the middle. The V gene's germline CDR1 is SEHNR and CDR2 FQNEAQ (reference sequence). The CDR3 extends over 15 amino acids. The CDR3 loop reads CASSAVGGVNTEAFF. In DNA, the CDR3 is TGTGCCAGCAGCGCTGTAGGGGGAGTGAACACTGAAGCTTTCTTT.